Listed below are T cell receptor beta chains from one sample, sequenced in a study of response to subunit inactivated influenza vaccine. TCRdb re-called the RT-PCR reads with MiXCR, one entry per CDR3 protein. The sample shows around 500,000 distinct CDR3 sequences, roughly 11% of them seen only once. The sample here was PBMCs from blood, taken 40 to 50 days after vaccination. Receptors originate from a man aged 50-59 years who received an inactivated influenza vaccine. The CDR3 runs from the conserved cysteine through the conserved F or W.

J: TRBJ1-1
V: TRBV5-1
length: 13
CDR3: CASSYGGVSEAFF

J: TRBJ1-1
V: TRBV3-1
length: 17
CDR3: CASSQVPGQGGGTEAFF

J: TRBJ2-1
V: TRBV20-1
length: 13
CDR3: CSATGTTSNEQFF

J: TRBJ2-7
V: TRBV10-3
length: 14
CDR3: CAIQRPGFVYEQYF

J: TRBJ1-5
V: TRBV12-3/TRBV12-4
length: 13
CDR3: CASSAAGGQPQHF

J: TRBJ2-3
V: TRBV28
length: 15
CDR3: CASSVTSRGLDTQYF

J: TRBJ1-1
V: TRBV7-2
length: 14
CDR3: CASSSQGMNTEAFF

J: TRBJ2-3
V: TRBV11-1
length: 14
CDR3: CASSLGPFTDTQYF

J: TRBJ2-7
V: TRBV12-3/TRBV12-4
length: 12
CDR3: CASSVGLYEQYF

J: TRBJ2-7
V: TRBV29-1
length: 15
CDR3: CSVNDPGTGGSEQYF

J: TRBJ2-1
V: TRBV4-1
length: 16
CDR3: CASSQELAGVGNEQFF

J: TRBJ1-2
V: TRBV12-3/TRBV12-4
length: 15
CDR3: CASTPGLGAIFGYTF

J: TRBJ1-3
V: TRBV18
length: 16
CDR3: CASSAPGQSSGNTIYF

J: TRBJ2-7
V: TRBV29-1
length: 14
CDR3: CSVEDGLGGYEQYF

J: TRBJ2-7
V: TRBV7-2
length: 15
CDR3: CASSAQGQSSYEQYF

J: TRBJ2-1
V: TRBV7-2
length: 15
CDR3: CASRLGTGHYNEQFF

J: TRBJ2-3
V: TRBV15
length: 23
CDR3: CATSRHPSLMGHTKRGSTDTQYF

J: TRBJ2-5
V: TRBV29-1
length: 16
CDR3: CSVENSEGRVEETQYF

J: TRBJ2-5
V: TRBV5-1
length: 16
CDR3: CASSLTGKTNQETQYF

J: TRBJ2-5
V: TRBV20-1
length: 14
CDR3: CSASRGSYQETQYF

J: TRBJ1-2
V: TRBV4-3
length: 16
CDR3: CASSQGLRGASGGYTF

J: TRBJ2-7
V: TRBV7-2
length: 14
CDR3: CASSWLRSGNEQYF